This T cell receptor (beta chain) comes out of a study of T cells after yellow fever vaccination. Germline V gene lookup returns CDR1 SQVTM and CDR2 ANQGSEA. CDR3 length equals 13 residues. The junction had 2 bases not matched to a gene; V was cut back by 6 bases and J by 0 bases. Via MiXCR, TCRdb re-called the 5' RACE reads, giving one row per CDR3 protein. Among nearly 550,000 distinct CDR3 sequences listed, about 19% were seen once. This clonotype was picked up a small number of times. The TCR comes from a man under 40 who received the YFV17D yellow fever vaccine. Sample: PBMCs, taken 15 days after the yellow fever booster vaccination. This rearrangement joins TRBV29-1 to TRBJ2-1; 7 positions agree with TRBD2. The CDR3 DNA is TGCAGCGTCGAGCGGGACTCCTACAATGAGCAGTTCTTC. Amino acids: CSVERDSYNEQFF.